What follows describes a single TCR beta chain. The data stem from a study of shared clonotypes between healthy human individuals. TCRdb's copy holds only in-frame clones and misses some; the assay was immunoSEQ multiplex PCR. The sample contains a few million clones, 90% to 95% of which appear only once. Sequences were obtained from naive CD4+ T cells from PBMCs. This sample's subset: CD45RA+ positively selected. This clonotype originated in a man between 18 and 35 years old in good health. Some clones in this sample may be carry-over from other donors' samples.

The CDR3 DNA is TGTGCCAGCGGTCGTCGACAGGACGAGCAGTACTTC. The encoded protein is CASGRRQDEQYF. V is TRBV6-5 and J is TRBJ2-7, with D perhaps matching TRBD1 (6 bases). The V gene's germline CDR1 is MNHEY and CDR2 SVGAGI. This CDR3 region has 12 residues. V lost 8 bases, J lost 5 bases, and 13 bases lay in between.